Presented here are 24 T cell receptor beta chains from one specimen sequenced in a study of identical twins. TCRdb fed the 5' RACE reads into MiXCR, producing one record per CDR3 protein. The table shows about 700,000 distinct CDR3 sequences, with 8.5% to 9% occurring only once. The data were also submitted as part of a second study, on yellow fever vaccine responses in identical twins.

Sequenced input: PBMCs. The receptors stem from a woman between 18 and 30 years old in good health.

This clonotype was seen more than once but under ten times. This rearrangement joins TRBV19 to TRBJ2-3; 9 bases are a match to TRBD1. The CDR3 totals 14 residues. V gave up 7 bases and J gave up 3 bases; unmatched junction bases: 5. Germline V gene lookup returns CDR1 LNHDA and CDR2 SQIVND (reference sequence). CDR3 sequence: CASTSGQGTDTQYF. CDR3 DNA: TGTGCCAGTACCTCAGGACAGGGGACAGATACGCAGTATTTT.

This clonotype has a handful of counts. V gene TRBV7-8 combines with J gene TRBJ1-3; the D is unclear. The germline gives CDR1 SGHVS, CDR2 FQNEAQ. The CDR3 contains 16 residues. Trimming left V 5 bases short and J 0 bases short, with 14 bases between. The CDR3 here is CASSPAGRLSGNTIYF. The CDR3 nucleotides are TGTGCCAGCAGCCCAGCCGGACGGCTCTCTGGAAACACCATATATTTT.

The chain carries TRBV3-1 and TRBJ2-7, with D possibly being TRBD2 (5 bases). Looked up from germline, CDR1 is LGHDT and CDR2 is YNNKEL (reference sequence). The CDR3 runs 12 residues. Trimming removed 4 bases from V and 7 bases from J, with 11 bases in between. The CDR3 coding sequence is TGTGCCAGCAGCCCCCGTCCGGGGGAGCAGTACTTC. This codes for CASSPRPGEQYF.

This clonotype has at least ten counts. This sequence joins TRBV5-1 and TRBJ2-2; perhaps TRBD1 as D (7 bases). V was cut by 0 bases and J by 3 bases, with 12 bases left in between. The CDR3 extends over 16 amino acids. Germline assignment: CDR1 SGHRS and CDR2 YFSETQ. The DNA of the CDR3 is TGCGCCAGCAGCTTGGTACAGGGGAGGCACACCGGGGAGCTGTTTTTT. Translating it yields CASSLVQGRHTGELFF.

This clonotype turned up a few times. The chain's CDR3 is CSARLAGVGADTQYF. The DNA of the CDR3 is TGCAGTGCTAGACTAGCGGGAGTAGGCGCAGATACGCAGTATTTT. The genes are TRBV20-1 and TRBJ2-3; TRBD2 matches at 10 bases. The CDR3 spans 15 residues. Germline V gives CDR1 DFQATT, CDR2 SNEGSKA (reference sequence). V was pared by 2 bases and J by 4 bases, with 6 bases of the junction left unmatched.

This clonotype showed up many times. The chain's CDR3 is CSVLAGSSTDTQYF. The CDR3 DNA reads as TGCAGCGTTTTAGCGGGGTCTAGCACAGATACGCAGTATTTT. The chain links TRBV29-1 to TRBJ2-3; TRBD2 aligns across 8 bases. The CDR3 extends over 14 amino acids. Germline-derived CDR1 and CDR2 are SQVTM and ANQGSEA. V shed 5 bases, J shed 0 bases, and the junction held 4 bases outside the gene matches.

The CDR3: CASSYFGGGDRASYEQYF. Written as DNA, the CDR3 is TGTGCCAGCAGTTATTTTGGCGGAGGAGACAGGGCCTCCTACGAGCAGTACTTC. The rearrangement links TRBV28 to TRBJ2-7, with 7 bases that match TRBD1. From germline, CDR1 is MDHEN and CDR2 SYDVKM. The CDR3 consists of 18 residues. The V and J ends lost 4 bases and 0 bases, in that order; junction bases with no gene match: 15.

This clonotype was counted many times. The genes are TRBV21-1 and TRBJ2-7; the table names TRBD1, a call not compared with the DNA. TRBV21-1 has pseudogene status. The CDR3 totals 15 residues. CDR3 region: CASRKGGAATYEQYF. Here the CDR3 DNA reads TGTGCCAGCAGAAAAGGGGGGGCTGCAACCTACGAGCAGTACTTC.

This clonotype was observed at least ten times. The chain links TRBV12-3 or TRBV12-4 to TRBJ2-5, with D unresolved. The ends were cut back, 5 bases at V and 5 bases at J, with 12 bases in the middle. The CDR3 sequence is 13 residues long. The CDR3 nucleotides are TGTGCCAGCAGTCCCTCGTCTCGGGAGACCCAGTACTTC. It codes for CASSPSSRETQYF.

The genes are TRBV6-5 and TRBJ2-2; 8 bases fit TRBD1. The germline V gene encodes CDR1 MNHEY and CDR2 SVGAGI. V dropped 0 bases and J dropped 5; count of bases not matched to a gene: 5. There are 16 residues in the CDR3. Here the CDR3 reads CASSYSDRVGTGELFF. In DNA form, the CDR3 reads TGTGCCAGCAGTTACTCGGACAGGGTTGGAACCGGGGAGCTGTTTTTT.

This clonotype was seen a handful of times. The chain has TRBV7-2 and TRBJ2-7; D may correspond to TRBD1 or TRBD2 (5 bases each). Germline CDR1 and CDR2: SGHTA and FQGNSA. The CDR3 contains 14 residues. V dropped 5 bases and J dropped 2 bases, with 13 bases sitting between them. The CDR3: CASSDDGGPYEQYF. The CDR3 region has the DNA TGTGCCAGCAGCGACGATGGGGGTCCCTACGAGCAGTACTTC.

The genes are TRBV12-3 or TRBV12-4 and TRBJ2-5; D might be TRBD1 (6 bases). The V gene lost 7 bases and the J gene lost 5 bases, with 11 bases spanning the gap. The CDR3 is 12 residues long. CDR3 loop: CASTQGRETQYF. The CDR3 coding sequence is TGTGCCAGCACACAGGGAAGGGAGACCCAGTACTTC.

Ten or more counts support this clonotype. The rearrangement joins TRBV20-1 to TRBJ2-1; TRBD2 matches at 7 bases. Trimming at V came to 6 bases and at J to 6 bases, leaving 14 bases not matched to a gene. Germline assignment: CDR1 DFQATT and CDR2 SNEGSKA (reference sequence). This CDR3 region has 15 residues. The CDR3 bases are TGCAGTGCGAGAACCGGGACTACCTCCGCCAATGAGCAGTTCTTC. Translated, it gives CSARTGTTSANEQFF.

For this clonotype: A much larger clone differs from this one at a single base, so this may be a read error. This chain uses TRBV29-1 with TRBJ1-3; D unclear. The CDR3 runs 13 residues. Germline CDR1 is SQVTM and CDR2 is ANQGSEA. The CDR3 loop reads CSVGLSSGNTKYF. In DNA, the CDR3 is TGCAGCGTCGGACTCAGCTCTGGAAACACCAAATATTTT.

This clonotype showed up many times. This chain connects TRBV29-1 to TRBJ2-1; D unresolved. Trimming removed 8 bases from V and 7 bases from J, with 15 bases in between. This CDR3 has 12 amino acids. Germline-derived CDR1 and CDR2 are SQVTM and ANQGSEA. This CDR3 is CSSRTALNEQFF. The DNA of the CDR3 is TGCAGCTCGCGAACGGCTTTAAATGAGCAGTTCTTC.

J is TRBJ2-5 and V is TRBV28, with 8 bases identical to TRBD2. J gave up 7 bases and V 3 bases, and 10 bases lay outside the gene matches. The length of the CDR3 is 15 residues. Germline CDR1 is MDHEN and CDR2 is SYDVKM. The DNA for the CDR3 is TGTGCCAGCAGTTTTTGGGAGCGGGAGAAGGTGACCCAGTACTTC. Protein product: CASSFWEREKVTQYF. The full variable domain, in which reference TRBV28 and TRBJ2-5 provide the parts outside the CDR3, is DVKVTQSSRYLVKRTGEKVFLECVQDMDHENMFWYRQDPGLGLRLIYFSYDVKMKEKGDIPEGYSVSREKKERFSLILESASTNQTSMYLCASSFWEREKVTQYFGPGTRLLVL.

In its sample, this clonotype was seen many times. The rearrangement uses TRBV2 and TRBJ1-5; 7 positions match TRBD1. V shed 5 bases, J shed 2 bases, and the junction held 3 bases outside the gene matches. The CDR3 loop spans 14 amino acids. Germline values: CDR1 SNHLY, CDR2 FYNNEI. CDR3 in DNA: TGTGCCAGCAGTTGGCAGGGGGGCAATCAGCCCCAGCATTTT. Its protein is CASSWQGGNQPQHF.

This clonotype was picked up a small number of times. V and J are TRBV20-1 and TRBJ2-3, with 8 nucleotides matching TRBD1. The CDR3 covers 16 residues. Trimming removed 5 bases from V and 2 bases from J; junction bases left unmatched: 12. Germline lookup yields CDR1 DFQATT and CDR2 SNEGSKA (reference sequence). In DNA, the CDR3 is TGCAGTGCTTTAGAGGGGTCGACAGGGGTCACAGATACGCAGTATTTT. It codes for CSALEGSTGVTDTQYF.

Written as DNA, the CDR3 is TGCGCCAGCAGCCAAGATCAAGGCATGATGCTAGCGGCCGACTACAATGAGCAGTTCTTC. As protein: CASSQDQGMMLAADYNEQFF. J is TRBJ2-1 and V is TRBV4-3; TRBD2 matches 7 bases. The CDR3 is 20 amino acids. CDR1 and CDR2 from the germline V gene are LGHNA and YSLEER. J gave up 3 bases and V 0 bases, and 17 bases lay outside the gene matches.

This clonotype was picked up many times. The chain employs TRBV7-2 and TRBJ1-5; the D is unclear. The V gene's germline CDR1 is SGHTA and CDR2 FQGNSA. Trimming took 4 bases from V and 0 from J, leaving 4 bases between them. The CDR3 totals 13 residues. The CDR3 DNA sequence: TGTGCCAGCAGCTACAATAGCAATCAGCCCCAGCATTTT. It specifies CASSYNSNQPQHF.

This clonotype has ten or more counts. The rearrangement uses TRBV6-1 and TRBJ2-7; weak D call: TRBD2 (6 bases). The V and J ends lost 7 bases and 0 bases respectively, with 25 bases between them. This CDR3 is 18 amino acids long. CDR1 is MNHNS, CDR2 SASEGT, per germline. CDR3 amino acids: CASKSLRDFRPSSYEQYF. The CDR3 region has the DNA TGTGCCAGCAAGAGCCTCCGGGACTTCCGTCCTAGCTCCTACGAGCAGTACTTC.

This sequence joins TRBV15 and TRBJ2-3, with TRBD1 matching 9 bases. The CDR3 totals 15 residues. V lost 3 bases and J lost 4; bases outside the gene matches: 5. Per germline, CDR1 LNHNV and CDR2 YYDKDF (reference sequence). This chain's CDR3 is CATSSRTGGADTQYF. The CDR3 DNA sequence: TGTGCCACCAGCAGCAGAACAGGGGGCGCAGATACGCAGTATTTT. The variable domain in full, completed from reference TRBV15 and TRBJ2-3, reads DAMVIQNPRYQVTQFGKPVTLSCSQTLNHNVMYWYQQKSSQAPKLLFHYYDKDFNNEADTPDNFQSRRPNTSFCFLDIRSPGLGDTAMYLCATSSRTGGADTQYFGPGTRLTVL.

This chain connects TRBV28 to TRBJ1-6; D not certain. Germline V gives CDR1 MDHEN, CDR2 SYDVKM. V was cut by 3 bases and J by 9 bases, with 9 bases left in between. The CDR3 runs to 13 residues. The CDR3 spells CASSLGRVSPLHF. Written as DNA, the CDR3 is TGTGCCAGCAGTTTGGGCCGAGTTTCACCCCTCCACTTT.

The rearrangement links TRBV11-2 to TRBJ2-3, with D possibly TRBD1 on 5 matching bases. CDR1 is SGHAT, CDR2 FQNNGV, per germline. The CDR3 has 16 amino acids. V was clipped by 5 bases and J by 4 bases, with 19 bases between them. The CDR3 region has the DNA TGTGCCAGCAGCATTAGACAGTCATTGCCTTCAGATACGCAGTATTTT. Translating gives CASSIRQSLPSDTQYF.